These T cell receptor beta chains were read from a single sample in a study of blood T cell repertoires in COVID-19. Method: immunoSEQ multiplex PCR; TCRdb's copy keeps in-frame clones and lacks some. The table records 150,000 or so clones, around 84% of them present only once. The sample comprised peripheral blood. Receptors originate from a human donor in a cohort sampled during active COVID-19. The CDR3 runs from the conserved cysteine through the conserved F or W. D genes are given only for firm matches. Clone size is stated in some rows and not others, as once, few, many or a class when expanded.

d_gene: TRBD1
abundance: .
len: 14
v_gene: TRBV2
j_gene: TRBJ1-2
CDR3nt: TGTGCCACCTCCGGGTCAGGGGGGAACTATGGCTACACCTTC
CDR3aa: CATSGSGGNYGYTF

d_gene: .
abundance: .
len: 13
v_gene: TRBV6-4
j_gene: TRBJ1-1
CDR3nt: TGTGCCAGCAGTGACTCGGGGGCGACTGAAGCTTTCTTT
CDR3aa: CASSDSGATEAFF

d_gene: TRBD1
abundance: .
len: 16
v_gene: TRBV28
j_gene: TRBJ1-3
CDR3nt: TGTGCCAGCAGTTTACTACAGGGGAACTCTGGAAACACCATATATTTT
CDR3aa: CASSLLQGNSGNTIYF

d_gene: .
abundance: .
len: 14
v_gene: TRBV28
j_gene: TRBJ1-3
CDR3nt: TGTGCCAGCAGTTTAGGAGGGGTTGGAAACACCATATATTTT
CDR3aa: CASSLGGVGNTIYF

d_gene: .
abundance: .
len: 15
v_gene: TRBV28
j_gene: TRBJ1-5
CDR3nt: TGTGCCAGCAGTTCCAATAACAGGCACAATCAGCCCCAGCATTTT
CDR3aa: CASSSNNRHNQPQHF

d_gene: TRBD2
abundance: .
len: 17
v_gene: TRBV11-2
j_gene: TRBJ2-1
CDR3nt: TGTGCCAGCAGCAACTCCCCGGGACTAGCGGGGTTTGGTGAGCAGTTCTTC
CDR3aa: CASSNSPGLAGFGEQFF

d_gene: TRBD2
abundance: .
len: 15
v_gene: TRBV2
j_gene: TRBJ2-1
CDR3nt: TGTGCCAGCTGCCGGACTAGCGGGGGGGACAATGAGCAGTTCTTC
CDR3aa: CASCRTSGGDNEQFF

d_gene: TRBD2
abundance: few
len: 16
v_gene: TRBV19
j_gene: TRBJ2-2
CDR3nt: TGTGCCAGTAGTATAGGGCGGGAGGTGTGGACCGGGGAGCTGTTTTTT
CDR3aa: CASSIGREVWTGELFF

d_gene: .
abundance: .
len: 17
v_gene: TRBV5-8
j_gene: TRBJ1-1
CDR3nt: TGTGCCAGCAGCTTGGCCCAGGGAAGATATATGAACACTGAAGCTTTCTTT
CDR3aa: CASSLAQGRYMNTEAFF

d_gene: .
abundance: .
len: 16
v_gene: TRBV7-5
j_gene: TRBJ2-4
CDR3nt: TGTGTCAGAAGCTTAACAGGGAAATCCGCCAAAAACATTCAGTACTTC
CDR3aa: CVRSLTGKSAKNIQYF

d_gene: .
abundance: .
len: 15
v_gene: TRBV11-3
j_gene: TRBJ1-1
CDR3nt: TGTGCCAGCAGCTTAAGTTACGGGAAGAACACTGAAGCTTTCTTT
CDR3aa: CASSLSYGKNTEAFF

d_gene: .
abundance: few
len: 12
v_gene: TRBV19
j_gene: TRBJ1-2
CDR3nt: TGTGCCAGCCGGGGGGCTAACTATGGCTACACCTTC
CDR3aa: CASRGANYGYTF

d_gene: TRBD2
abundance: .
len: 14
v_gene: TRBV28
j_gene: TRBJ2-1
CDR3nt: TGTGCCAGCAGACCGGGACTAGCCCGAAATGAGCAGTTCTTC
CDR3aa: CASRPGLARNEQFF

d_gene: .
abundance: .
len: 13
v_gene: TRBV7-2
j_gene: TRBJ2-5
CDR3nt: TGTGCCAGCAGCCGACAGTACCAAGAGACCCAGTACTTC
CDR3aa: CASSRQYQETQYF

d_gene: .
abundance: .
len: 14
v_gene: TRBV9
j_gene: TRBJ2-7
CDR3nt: TGTGCCAGCACTCCCGCGGGCGTCCCCTACGAGCAGTACTTC
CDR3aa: CASTPAGVPYEQYF

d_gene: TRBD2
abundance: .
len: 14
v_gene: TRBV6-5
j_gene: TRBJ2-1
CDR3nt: TGTGCCAGCAGGTTAGCGGGGGGATACAATGAGCAGTTCTTC
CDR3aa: CASRLAGGYNEQFF

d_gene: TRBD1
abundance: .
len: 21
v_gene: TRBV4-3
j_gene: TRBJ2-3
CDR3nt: TGCGCCAGCAGCCAAGAGTCGGATCCCTTTAGACAGGGCCCTAGCACAGATACGCAGTATTTT
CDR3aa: CASSQESDPFRQGPSTDTQYF

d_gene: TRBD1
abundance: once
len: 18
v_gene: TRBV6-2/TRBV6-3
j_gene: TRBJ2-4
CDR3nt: TGTGCCAGCAGTTCTACGGGACAGGGGGTCGGGGCCAAAAACATTCAGTACTTC
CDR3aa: CASSSTGQGVGAKNIQYF

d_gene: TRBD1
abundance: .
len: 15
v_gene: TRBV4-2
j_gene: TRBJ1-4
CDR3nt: TGTGCCAGCAGCCAATCACAGGGGGCAGGTGAAAAACTGTTTTTT
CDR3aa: CASSQSQGAGEKLFF

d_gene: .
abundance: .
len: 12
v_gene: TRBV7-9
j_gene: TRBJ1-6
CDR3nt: TGTGCCAGCAGCCCCTCAGATTCACCCCTCCACTTT
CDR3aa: CASSPSDSPLHF

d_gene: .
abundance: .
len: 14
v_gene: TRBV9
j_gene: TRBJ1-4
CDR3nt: TGTGCCAGCAGCGCAGACAAAGTTAATGAAAAACTGTTTTTT
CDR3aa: CASSADKVNEKLFF

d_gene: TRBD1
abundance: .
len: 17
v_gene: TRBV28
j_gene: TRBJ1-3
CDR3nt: TGTGCCAGCAGGGTCCCGGGACAGGGGGCTGGTGGAAACACCATATATTTT
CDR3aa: CASRVPGQGAGGNTIYF

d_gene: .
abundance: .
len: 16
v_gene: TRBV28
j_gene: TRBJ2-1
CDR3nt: TGTGCCAGCAGTTCCTCGGGCGCGGGGCGGGTCGGTGAGCAGTTCTTC
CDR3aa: CASSSSGAGRVGEQFF

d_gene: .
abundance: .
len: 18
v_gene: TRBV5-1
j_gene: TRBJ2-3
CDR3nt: TGCGCCAGCAGCTTGGTACCGGTGGCGGGGGCCCACACAGATACGCAGTATTTT
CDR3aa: CASSLVPVAGAHTDTQYF

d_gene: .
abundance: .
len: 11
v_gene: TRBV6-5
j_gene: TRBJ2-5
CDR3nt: TGTGCCAGCAAGGCGGGTGAGACCCAGTACTTC
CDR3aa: CASKAGETQYF

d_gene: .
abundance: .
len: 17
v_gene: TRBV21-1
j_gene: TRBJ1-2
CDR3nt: TGTGCCAGCAGCCCTTACCTCGACAGGGAGCATTACTATGGCTACACCTTC
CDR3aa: CASSPYLDREHYYGYTF

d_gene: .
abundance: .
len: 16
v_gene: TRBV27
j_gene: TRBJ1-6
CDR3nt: TGTGCCAGCAGTAAGGGCGGGGTTTCCTATAATTCACCCCTCCACTTT
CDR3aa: CASSKGGVSYNSPLHF

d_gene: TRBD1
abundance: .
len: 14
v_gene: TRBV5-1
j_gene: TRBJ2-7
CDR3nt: TGCGCCAGCAGCGGAGGGGACAGGGGGGTCGAGCAGTACTTC
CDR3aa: CASSGGDRGVEQYF

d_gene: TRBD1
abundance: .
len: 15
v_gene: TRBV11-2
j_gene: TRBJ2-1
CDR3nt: TGTGCCAGCAGCTTAGACGGGACAGTGTACAATGAGCAGTTCTTC
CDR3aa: CASSLDGTVYNEQFF

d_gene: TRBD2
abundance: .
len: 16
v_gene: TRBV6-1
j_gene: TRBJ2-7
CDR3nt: TGTGCCAGCAGTGAAGTTTTCAGCGGGGGGGCCTACGAGCAGTACTTC
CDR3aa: CASSEVFSGGAYEQYF

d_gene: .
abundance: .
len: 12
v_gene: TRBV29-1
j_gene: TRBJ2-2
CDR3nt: TGCAGCGTGGGACTCAACACCGGGGAGCTGTTTTTT
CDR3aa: CSVGLNTGELFF

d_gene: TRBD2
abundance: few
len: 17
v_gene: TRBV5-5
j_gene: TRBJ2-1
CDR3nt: TGTGCCAGCAGCCCCGGGACTAGCGGGGGGCCCTACAATGAGCAGTTCTTC
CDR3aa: CASSPGTSGGPYNEQFF